This TCR beta chain was recorded in a study of OX40 agonist ivuxolimab in advanced cancers. Overall study context: The dose of intravenous ivuxolimab that patients received every 2 weeks ranged from 0.01 to 10 mg/kg.

Repertoires were generated with immunoSEQ multiplex PCR, while TCRdb's copy carries only in-frame clones and drops some. The sample yields approximately 97,000 clones, about 86% seen once. Patients were ruled out by autoimmune disease history or systemic immunosuppression. The sequencing here drew on CD4+ or CD8+ T cells sorted from blood, taken in a trial of the OX40 agonist ivuxolimab. The source of this sequence is an adult with an advanced solid tumor such as melanoma, head and neck, liver or kidney cancer.

The CDR3 sequence: CASGDDFSYNEQFF. DNA of the CDR3: TGTGCCAGCGGAGACGATTTCTCCTACAATGAGCAGTTCTTC. The chain recombines TRBV21-1 with TRBJ2-1; the table's D call, TRBD2, was not checked against the DNA. TRBV21-1 corresponds to a pseudogene. The CDR3 sequence is 14 residues long.